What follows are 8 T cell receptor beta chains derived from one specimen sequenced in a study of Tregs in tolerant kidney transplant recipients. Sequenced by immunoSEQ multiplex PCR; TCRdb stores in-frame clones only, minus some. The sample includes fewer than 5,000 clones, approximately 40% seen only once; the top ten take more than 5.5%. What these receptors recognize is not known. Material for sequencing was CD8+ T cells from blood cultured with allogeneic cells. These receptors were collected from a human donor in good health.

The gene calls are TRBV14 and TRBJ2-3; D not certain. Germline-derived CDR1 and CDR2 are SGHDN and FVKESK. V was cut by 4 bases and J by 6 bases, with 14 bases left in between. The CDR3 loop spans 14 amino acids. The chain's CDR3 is CASSRAENRDTQYF. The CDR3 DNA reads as TGTGCCAGCAGCCGGGCCGAAAATAGGGATACGCAGTATTTT.

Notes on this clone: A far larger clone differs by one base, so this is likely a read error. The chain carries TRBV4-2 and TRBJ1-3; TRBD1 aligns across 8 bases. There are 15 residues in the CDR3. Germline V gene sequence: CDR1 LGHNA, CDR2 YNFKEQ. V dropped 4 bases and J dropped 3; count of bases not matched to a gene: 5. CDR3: CASSPAGGLGNTIYF. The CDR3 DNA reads TGTGCCAGCAGCCCTGCAGGGGGCCTTGGAAACACCATATATTTT.

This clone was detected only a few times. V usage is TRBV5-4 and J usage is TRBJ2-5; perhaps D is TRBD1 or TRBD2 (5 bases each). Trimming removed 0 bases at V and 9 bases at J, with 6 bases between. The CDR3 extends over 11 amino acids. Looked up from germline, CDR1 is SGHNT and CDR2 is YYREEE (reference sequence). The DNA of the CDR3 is TGTGCCAGCAGCTTGGTGGGGGCCCAGTACTTC. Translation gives CASSLVGAQYF. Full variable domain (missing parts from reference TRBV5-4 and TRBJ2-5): ETGVTQSPTHLIKTRGQQVTLRCSSQSGHNTVSWYQQALGQGPQFIFQYYREEENGRGNFPPRFSGLQFPNYSSELNVNALELDDSALYLCASSLVGAQYFGPGTRLLVL.

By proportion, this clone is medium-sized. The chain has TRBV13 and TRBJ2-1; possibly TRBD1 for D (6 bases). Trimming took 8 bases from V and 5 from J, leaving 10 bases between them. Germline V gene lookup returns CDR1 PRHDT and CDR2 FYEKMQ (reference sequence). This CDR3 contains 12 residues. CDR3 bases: TGTGCCAGCGGGGACATGAACAATGAGCAGTTCTTC. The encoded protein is CASGDMNNEQFF. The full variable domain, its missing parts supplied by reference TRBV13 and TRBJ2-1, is AAGVIQSPRHLIKEKRETATLKCYPIPRHDTVYWYQQGPGQDPQFLISFYEKMQSDKGSIPDRFSAQQFSDYHSELNMSSLELGDSALYFCASGDMNNEQFFGPGTRLTVL.

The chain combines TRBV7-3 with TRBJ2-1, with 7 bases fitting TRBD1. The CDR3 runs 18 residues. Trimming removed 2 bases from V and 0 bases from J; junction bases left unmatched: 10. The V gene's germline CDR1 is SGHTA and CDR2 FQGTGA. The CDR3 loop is CASSLWDWDRNSYNEQFF. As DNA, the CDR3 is TGTGCCAGCAGCTTATGGGATTGGGACAGAAACTCCTACAATGAGCAGTTCTTC.

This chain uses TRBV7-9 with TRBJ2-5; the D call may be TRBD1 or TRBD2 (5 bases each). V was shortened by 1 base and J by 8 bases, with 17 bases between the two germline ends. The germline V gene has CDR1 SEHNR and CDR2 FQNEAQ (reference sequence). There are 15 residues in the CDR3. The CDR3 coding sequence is TGTGCCAGCAGCTTAGAGTGGGACCGACGGTATACCCAGTACTTC. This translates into CASSLEWDRRYTQYF. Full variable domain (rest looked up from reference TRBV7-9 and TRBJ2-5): DTGVSQNPRHKITKRGQNVTFRCDPISEHNRLYWYRQTLGQGPEFLTYFQNEAQLEKSRLLSDRFSAERPKGSFSTLEIQRTEQGDSAMYLCASSLEWDRRYTQYFGPGTRLLVL.

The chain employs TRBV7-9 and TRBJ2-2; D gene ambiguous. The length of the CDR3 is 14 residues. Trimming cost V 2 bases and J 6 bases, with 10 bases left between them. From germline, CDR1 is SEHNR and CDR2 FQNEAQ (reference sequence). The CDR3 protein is CASSLSRLPGELFF. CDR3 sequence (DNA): TGTGCCAGCAGCTTATCCCGCCTCCCCGGGGAGCTGTTTTTT.

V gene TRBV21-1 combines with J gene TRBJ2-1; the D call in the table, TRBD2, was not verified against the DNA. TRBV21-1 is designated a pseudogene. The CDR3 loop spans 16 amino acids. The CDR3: CAGSKGTLDSYNEQFF. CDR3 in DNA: TGTGCCGGCAGCAAAGGAACGCTAGACTCCTACAATGAGCAGTTCTTC.